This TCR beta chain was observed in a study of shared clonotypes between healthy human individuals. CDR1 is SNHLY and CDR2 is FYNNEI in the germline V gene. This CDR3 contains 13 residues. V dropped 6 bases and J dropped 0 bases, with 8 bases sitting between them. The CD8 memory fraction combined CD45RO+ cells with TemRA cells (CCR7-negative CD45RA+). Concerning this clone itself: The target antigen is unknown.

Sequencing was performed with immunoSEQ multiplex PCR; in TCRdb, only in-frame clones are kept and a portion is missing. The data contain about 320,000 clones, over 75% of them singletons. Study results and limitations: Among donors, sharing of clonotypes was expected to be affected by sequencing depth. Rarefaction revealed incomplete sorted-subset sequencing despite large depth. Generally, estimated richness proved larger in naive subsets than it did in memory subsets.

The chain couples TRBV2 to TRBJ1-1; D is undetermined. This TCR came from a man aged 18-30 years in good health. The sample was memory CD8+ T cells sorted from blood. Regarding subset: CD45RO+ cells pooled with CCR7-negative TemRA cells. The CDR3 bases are TGTGCCAGCAGGGGCCCTATGAACACTGAAGCTTTCTTT. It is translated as CASRGPMNTEAFF.